The 25 T cell receptor beta chains listed next were all sequenced from one sample in a study of Tregs in tolerant kidney transplant recipients. Mixed chimerism was transient after nonmyeloablative marrow transplants from related graft donors. Data came from immunoSEQ multiplex PCR; TCRdb stores just in-frame clones and leaves some out. The specimen's table records 25,000 or so clones. The sequencing used CD4+ T cells from blood (PBMCs), collected 6 months after the transplant. These receptors all come from a human patient who received a combined kidney and bone marrow transplant. Some T cells may trace back to the graft donor.

Of note for this clone: The read terminates 3 residues before the CDR3 end, so the remaining end is supplied by the germline J gene. This rearrangement joins TRBV2 to TRBJ2-7; TRBD1 agrees at 7 bases. Trimming at V came to 1 base and at J to 1 base, leaving 1 base not matched to a gene. This CDR3 is 14 amino acids long. Germline V CDR1 and CDR2: SNHLY, FYNNEI. CDR3 in amino acids: CASSEGQGSYEQYF. Incomplete CDR3 DNA: TGTGCCAGCAGTGAAGGACAGGGATCCTACGAG.

With regard to this clone: The read stops 3 residues short of the end of the CDR3; the missing end is completed from the germline J gene. This chain links TRBV10-1 with TRBJ2-3; D not resolved. This CDR3 comprises 14 residues. CDR1 is WNHNN, CDR2 SYGVQD, per germline (reference sequence). V lost 3 bases and J 0 bases, leaving 7 bases between the germline ends. CDR3 DNA, as far as it was read: TGCGCCAGCAGTGAACACCCGAGCACAGATACG. Translated, it gives CASSEHPSTDT. The whole CDR3 protein reads CASSEHPSTDTQYF.

As to this clone: The sequenced fragment ends 3 residues before the CDR3 boundary, so the rest is inferred from the germline J gene. The rearrangement uses TRBV19 and TRBJ2-1; weak D call: TRBD1 (6 bases). Germline CDR1 reads LNHDA; CDR2 reads SQIVND (reference sequence). This CDR3 is built from 15 residues. Trimming pared 5 bases from V and 4 bases from J, leaving 15 bases between. CDR3 DNA, as far as it was read: TGTGCCAGTAGTCCCCTGGGGGCAAGGTACAATGAG. Encoded protein: CASSPLGARYNE. The entire CDR3 reads CASSPLGARYNEQFF.

Comment on this clone: The read ends 3 residues shy of where the CDR3 ends; the end is completed using the germline J gene. V gene TRBV29-1 combines with J gene TRBJ2-3; possible D gene TRBD1, 6 bases. The germline CDR1 and CDR2 sequences are SQVTM and ANQGSEA. The V and J ends lost 7 bases and 1 base respectively, with 9 bases between them. There are 12 residues in the CDR3. The part of the CDR3 DNA that was read is TGCAGCGGCCGACAGGGCACAGATACG. This gives the protein CSGRQGTDT. The CDR3 reads in full as CSGRQGTDTQYF.

A remark on this clone: The read stops 3 residues short of the end of the CDR3; the missing end is completed from the germline J gene. J is TRBJ2-5 and V is TRBV20-1, with D possibly matching TRBD2 (5 bases). CDR3 length equals 12 residues. V shed 2 bases and J shed 4 bases, with 8 bases lying between them. Germline V gene sequence: CDR1 DFQATT, CDR2 SNEGSKA (reference sequence). The covered CDR3 bases are TGCAGTGCTAGATGGCTAGCAGAGACC. Translated, it gives CSARWLAET. The full CDR3 protein is CSARWLAETQYF.

As to this clone: The read ends 3 residues shy of where the CDR3 ends; the end is completed using the germline J gene. The chain combines TRBV6-1 with TRBJ2-3, with a weak D call TRBD2 (6 bases). CDR1 and CDR2 (germline): MNHNS, SASEGT. Trimming stripped 2 bases from V and 1 base from J, with 16 bases between. This CDR3 contains 17 residues. CDR3 in amino acids: CASSERGGIRGTDTQYF. The CDR3 bases that were read are TGTGCCAGCAGTGAACGTGGGGGGATAAGAGGCACAGATACG.

This clone is medium-sized by frequency. The sequence runs out 3 residues before the end of the CDR3; the remainder is reconstructed from the germline J gene. V is TRBV5-1 and J is TRBJ1-4; no clear D gene. Trimming took 3 bases from V and 10 from J, leaving 16 bases between them. This CDR3 is 14 amino acids long. Germline lookup yields CDR1 SGHRS and CDR2 YFSETQ. The CDR3 region is CASSSDPGVAKLFF. The DNA read from the CDR3 is TGCGCCAGCAGCTCCGACCCCGGGGTTGCAAAA.

About this clone itself: The CDR3 end lies 3 residues beyond the end of the read and is filled in from the germline J gene. The chain employs TRBV5-1 and TRBJ1-2; 9 bases map to TRBD1. The V segment lost 3 bases and the J segment 4 bases; nucleotides outside the gene matches: 7. From germline, CDR1 is SGHRS and CDR2 YFSETQ. The CDR3 spans 15 residues. This CDR3 reads CASSSWTGAGYGYTF. The CDR3 DNA, read in part, is TGCGCCAGCAGCTCCTGGACAGGGGCGGGCTATGGC. Variable domain in full (rest from reference TRBV5-1 and TRBJ1-2): KAGVTQTPRYLIKTRGQQVTLSCSPISGHRSVSWYQQTPGQGLQFLFEYFSETQRNKGNFPGRFSGRQFSNSRSEMNVSTLELGDSALYLCASSSWTGAGYGYTFGSGTRLTVV.

Details on this clone: The CDR3 is cut off 3 residues early in the read; its end comes from the germline J gene. The chain recombines TRBV14 with TRBJ1-1; tentative D call: TRBD1 (5 bases). This CDR3 is 13 amino acids long. V lost 2 bases and J 4 bases, leaving 8 bases between the germline ends. Per the germline V gene, CDR1 is SGHDN and CDR2 is FVKESK. The CDR3 sequence: CASSQLRGTEAFF. CDR3 DNA, as far as it was read: TGTGCCAGCAGCCAACTGAGGGGCACTGAA.

Worth noting for this clone: The CDR3 extends 3 residues past the end of the read, so its final part is completed from the germline J gene. This chain joins TRBV18 and TRBJ2-7, with 10 bases lining up with TRBD1. Germline trimming cut 3 bases from V and 6 bases from J; bases unmatched to any gene: 8. This CDR3 contains 15 residues. Germline assignment: CDR1 KGHSH and CDR2 LQKENI. The sequenced part of the CDR3 DNA is TGTGCCAGCTCACCGCTGGGGGACAGGGGAGGCGAG. Protein sequence: CASSPLGDRGGE. The CDR3 as a whole reads CASSPLGDRGGEQYF.

Points on this clone: The CDR3 end lies 3 residues beyond the end of the read and is filled in from the germline J gene. This rearrangement joins TRBV6-2 or TRBV6-3 to TRBJ2-5; D not resolved. With 2 bases removed from V and 0 bases from J, the gap between germline ends came to 4 bases. Looked up from germline, CDR1 is MNHEY and CDR2 is SVGEGT. This CDR3 is 13 amino acids long. CDR3 bases read: TGTGCCAGCAGTTACGTCTACCAAGAGACC. It specifies CASSYVYQET. The full CDR3 sequence reads CASSYVYQETQYF.

Of note for this clone: The read falls 3 residues short of the CDR3 end, and the missing part is taken from the germline J gene. The chain links TRBV7-9 to TRBJ1-1, with 7 nucleotides matching TRBD1. J was trimmed by 0 bases and V by 4 bases; bases with no gene match: 2. The V gene's germline CDR1 is SEHNR and CDR2 FQNEAQ (reference sequence). The CDR3 consists of 14 residues. Incomplete CDR3 DNA: TGTGCCAGCAGCTCCAGGGGGTTGAACACTGAA. Encoded protein: CASSSRGLNTE. The CDR3 in its entirety is CASSSRGLNTEAFF.

About this clone: Coverage ceases 3 residues before the CDR3 finishes, and the germline J gene fills in the end. This chain connects TRBV2 to TRBJ1-3; D gene uncertain. The CDR3 is made up of 14 amino acids. CDR1 SNHLY and CDR2 FYNNEI come from the germline V gene. Trimming pared 8 bases from V and 4 bases from J, leaving 15 bases between. CDR3: CASRRDKMGNTIYF. The part of the CDR3 DNA that was read is TGTGCCAGCCGTAGAGACAAGATGGGAAACACC.

The sequenced part of the CDR3 DNA is TGCAGTGCTAGAGGGGGGGAC. Its protein product is CSARGGD. The CDR3 as a whole reads CSARGGDYTF. The rearrangement links TRBV20-1 to TRBJ1-2; TRBD1 might be the D (5 bases). The read gets to within 3 residues of the CDR3 end, and the germline J gene fills in the rest. The CDR3 spans 10 residues. Germline lookup yields CDR1 DFQATT and CDR2 SNEGSKA (reference sequence).

By frequency, this clone is medium-sized (0.01 to 0.1%). The read finishes 3 residues shy of the CDR3 end, and the germline J gene is used to complete it. This rearrangement joins TRBV28 to TRBJ2-5; tentatively, D is TRBD2 (6 bases). The CDR3 is 13 amino acids. Trimming pared 3 bases from V and 5 bases from J, leaving 10 bases between. The germline V gene has CDR1 MDHEN and CDR2 SYDVKM. CDR3 sequence reads: CASSFNRGETQYF. The covered CDR3 bases are TGTGCCAGCAGTTTCAACCGGGGGGAGACC.

With respect to this clone: The read stops 3 residues short of the end of the CDR3; the missing end is completed from the germline J gene. This chain uses TRBV5-6 with TRBJ2-4; D is ambiguous. This CDR3 is 15 amino acids long. Germline values: CDR1 SGHDT, CDR2 YYEEEE. The germline V and J ends were trimmed by 4 bases and 1 base, with 12 bases remaining between them. CDR3: CASSRQIGAKNIQYF. The CDR3 DNA, read in part, is TGTGCCAGCAGCCGACAAATTGGGGCCAAAAACATT.

As to this clone: Sequencing ends 3 residues short of the CDR3 end; the germline J gene provides the rest. The V and J genes are TRBV11-2 and TRBJ1-6; tentatively, D is TRBD1 (6 bases). Germline V gene data show CDR1 as SGHAT and CDR2 as FQNNGV. V was clipped by 1 base and J by 7 bases, with 11 bases between them. The CDR3 loop spans 15 amino acids. CDR3 DNA, as far as it was read: TGTGCCAGCAGCTTAGTGGCAGGGGCCAATTCACCC. Its translation: CASSLVAGANSP. The full-length CDR3 reads as CASSLVAGANSPLHF.

Details on this clone: From the germline J gene comes the end of the CDR3, since the read stops 3 residues before it. The chain has TRBV11-2 and TRBJ2-3; D unresolved. Germline V gene sequence: CDR1 SGHAT, CDR2 FQNNGV. The CDR3 sequence is 13 residues long. Trimming took 0 bases from V and 3 from J, leaving 4 bases between them. This CDR3 reads CASSLDITDTQYF. Incomplete CDR3 DNA: TGTGCCAGCAGCTTAGATATAACAGATACG.

Details on this clone: The read terminates 3 residues ahead of where the CDR3 ends, so the germline J gene completes it. The chain recombines TRBV23-1 with TRBJ2-7; 7 nucleotides agree with TRBD1. TRBV23-1 is an ORF, with its function uncertain. CDR3 length: 16 residues. After removal of 6 bases from V and 5 bases from J, the junction contained 16 bases not matched to a gene. The CDR3 DNA, read in part, is TGCGCCAGCAGCCACGGGACAGAACAGGGGATAAACGAG. Protein product: CASSHGTEQGINE. The full CDR3 sequence reads CASSHGTEQGINEQYF.

In regard to this clone: The read finishes 3 residues shy of the CDR3 end, and the germline J gene is used to complete it. The chain is built from TRBV6-1 and TRBJ1-2; tentatively, D is TRBD1 (6 bases). Germline values: CDR1 MNHNS, CDR2 SASEGT. The length of the CDR3 is 13 residues. This CDR3 reads CASSVQGNGGYTF. The sequenced CDR3 bases are TGTGCCAGCAGTGTACAGGGAAATGGAGGC.

Concerning this clone: The read ends 3 residues before the CDR3 terminus; that terminus is restored from the germline J gene. V is TRBV2 and J is TRBJ1-2; D gene uncertain. Deletions cut 7 bases from V and 4 bases from J, with 10 bases between. The CDR3 is made up of 12 amino acids. Germline-derived CDR1 and CDR2 are SNHLY and FYNNEI. CDR3 residues: CASNSDIYGYTF. CDR3 bases read: TGTGCCAGCAATTCAGATATCTATGGC.

The CDR3 region is CASSMGGLMQPQHF. Partial CDR3 DNA: TGTGCCAGTAGTATGGGGGGTCTCATGCAGCCC. This chain links TRBV19 with TRBJ1-5; possibly TRBD1 for D (5 bases). The read terminates 3 residues ahead of where the CDR3 ends, so the germline J gene completes it. The CDR3 length is 14 residues. The V gene lost 3 bases and the J gene lost 7 bases, with 13 bases spanning the gap. Germline-derived CDR1 and CDR2 are LNHDA and SQIVND (reference sequence).

On this clone: The read terminates 3 residues ahead of where the CDR3 ends, so the germline J gene completes it. The genes are TRBV7-9 and TRBJ2-1, with a weak D call TRBD2 (6 bases). The CDR3 loop spans 12 amino acids. Germline V gives CDR1 SEHNR, CDR2 FQNEAQ (reference sequence). V lost 11 bases, J lost 9 bases, and 17 bases lay in between. The CDR3 reads CASGLPISEQFF. The sequenced part of the CDR3 DNA is TGTGCCTCGGGACTTCCGATAAGTGAG.

The CDR3 protein is CAISAGQGAGANVLTF. Incomplete CDR3 DNA: TGTGCCATCAGTGCCGGACAGGGGGCTGGGGCCAACGTC. The gene calls are TRBV10-3 and TRBJ2-6; TRBD1 agrees at 10 bases. The CDR3 end lies 3 residues beyond the end of the read and is filled in from the germline J gene. The CDR3 is 16 residues long. J gave up 2 bases and V 4 bases, and 2 bases lay outside the gene matches. Germline V lookup: CDR1 ENHRY, CDR2 SYGVKD.

Remarks on this clone: The read comes to an end 3 residues before the CDR3 does, leaving the germline J gene to fill in the end. The chain carries TRBV29-1 and TRBJ2-4; 7 positions agree with TRBD1. Germline V gene sequence: CDR1 SQVTM, CDR2 ANQGSEA. The junction had 7 bases not matched to a gene; V was cut back by 5 bases and J by 3 bases. The length of the CDR3 is 14 residues. The CDR3 DNA, read in part, is TGCAGCGTTACAGGGGAAGGAGTCAAAAACATT. It encodes CSVTGEGVKNI. The entire CDR3 sequence reads CSVTGEGVKNIQYF.